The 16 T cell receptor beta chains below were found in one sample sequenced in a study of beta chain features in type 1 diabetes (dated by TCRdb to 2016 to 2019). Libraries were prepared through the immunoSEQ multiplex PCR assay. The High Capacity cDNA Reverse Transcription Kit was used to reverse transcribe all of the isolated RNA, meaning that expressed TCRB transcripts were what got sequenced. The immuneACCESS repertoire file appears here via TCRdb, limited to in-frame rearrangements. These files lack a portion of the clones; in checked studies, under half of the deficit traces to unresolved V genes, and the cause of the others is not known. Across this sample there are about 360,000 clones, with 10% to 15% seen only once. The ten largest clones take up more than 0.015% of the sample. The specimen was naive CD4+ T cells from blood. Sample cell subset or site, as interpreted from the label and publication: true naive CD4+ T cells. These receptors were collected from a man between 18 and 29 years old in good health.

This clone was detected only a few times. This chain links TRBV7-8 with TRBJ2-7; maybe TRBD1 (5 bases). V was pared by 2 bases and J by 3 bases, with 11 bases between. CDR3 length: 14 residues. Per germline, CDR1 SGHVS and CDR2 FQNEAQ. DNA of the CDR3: TGTGCCAGCAGCTTACAGGGATCGAGCTACGAGCAGTACTTC. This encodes CASSLQGSSYEQYF.

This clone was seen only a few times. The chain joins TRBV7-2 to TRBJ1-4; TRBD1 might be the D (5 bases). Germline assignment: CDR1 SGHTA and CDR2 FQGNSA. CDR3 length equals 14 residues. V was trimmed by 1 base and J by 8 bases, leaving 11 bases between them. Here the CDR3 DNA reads TGTGCCAGCAGCTTAGGCAGGGTAGAGGAAAAACTGTTTTTT. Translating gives CASSLGRVEEKLFF.

CDR3 in amino acids: CASSLRGREDTQYF. CDR3 DNA sequence: TGTGCCAGCAGCTTAAGGGGGCGTGAGGATACGCAGTATTTT. V is TRBV7-2 and J is TRBJ2-3; 7 bases map to TRBD1. The CDR3 contains 14 residues. Trimming took 2 bases from V and 6 from J; bases not matched to a gene: 5. Germline V gene data show CDR1 as SGHTA and CDR2 as FQGNSA. Full variable domain (remainder filled in from reference TRBV7-2 and TRBJ2-3): GAGVSQSPSNKVTEKGKDVELRCDPISGHTALYWYRQSLGQGLEFLIYFQGNSAPDKSGLPSDRFSAERTGGSVSTLTIQRTQQEDSAVYLCASSLRGREDTQYFGPGTRLTVL.

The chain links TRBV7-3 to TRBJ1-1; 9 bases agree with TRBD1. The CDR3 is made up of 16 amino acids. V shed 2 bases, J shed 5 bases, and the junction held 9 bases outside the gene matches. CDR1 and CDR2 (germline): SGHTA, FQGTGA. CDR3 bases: TGTGCCAGCAGCTTACATCCGGACAGGGGAGGAACTGAAGCTTTCTTT. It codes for CASSLHPDRGGTEAFF. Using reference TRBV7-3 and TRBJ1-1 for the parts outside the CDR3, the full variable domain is GAGVSQTPSNKVTEKGKYVELRCDPISGHTALYWYRQSLGQGPEFLIYFQGTGAADDSGLPNDRFFAVRPEGSVSTLKIQRTERGDSAVYLCASSLHPDRGGTEAFFGQGTRLTVV.

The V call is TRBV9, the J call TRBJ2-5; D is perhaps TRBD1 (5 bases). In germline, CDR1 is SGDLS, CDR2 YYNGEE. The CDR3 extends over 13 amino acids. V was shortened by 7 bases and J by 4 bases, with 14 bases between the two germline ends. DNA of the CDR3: TGTGCCAGCCCTATGGGTAGGGGAGAGACCCAGTACTTC. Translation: CASPMGRGETQYF.

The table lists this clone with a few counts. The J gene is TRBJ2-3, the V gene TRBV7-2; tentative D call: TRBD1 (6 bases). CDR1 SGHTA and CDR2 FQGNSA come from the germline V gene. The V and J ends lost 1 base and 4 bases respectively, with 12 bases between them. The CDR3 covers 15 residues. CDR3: CASSLGLGAPDTQYF. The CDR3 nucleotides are TGTGCCAGCAGCTTAGGGCTGGGGGCCCCAGATACGCAGTATTTT.

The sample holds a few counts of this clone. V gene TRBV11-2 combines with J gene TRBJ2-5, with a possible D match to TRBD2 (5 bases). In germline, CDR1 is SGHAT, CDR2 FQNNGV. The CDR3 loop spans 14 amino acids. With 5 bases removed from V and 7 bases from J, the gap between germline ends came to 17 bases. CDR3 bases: TGTGCCAGCAGCCGTAACACGGACCGGGGGACCCAGTACTTC. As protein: CASSRNTDRGTQYF.

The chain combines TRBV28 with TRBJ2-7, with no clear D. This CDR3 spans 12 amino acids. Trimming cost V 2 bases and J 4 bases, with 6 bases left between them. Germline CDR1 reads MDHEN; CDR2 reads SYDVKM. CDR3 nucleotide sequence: TGTGCCAGCAGTTTAACTTTTTACGAGCAGTACTTC. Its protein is CASSLTFYEQYF. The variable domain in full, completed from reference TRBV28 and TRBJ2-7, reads DVKVTQSSRYLVKRTGEKVFLECVQDMDHENMFWYRQDPGLGLRLIYFSYDVKMKEKGDIPEGYSVSREKKERFSLILESASTNQTSMYLCASSLTFYEQYFGPGTRLTVT.

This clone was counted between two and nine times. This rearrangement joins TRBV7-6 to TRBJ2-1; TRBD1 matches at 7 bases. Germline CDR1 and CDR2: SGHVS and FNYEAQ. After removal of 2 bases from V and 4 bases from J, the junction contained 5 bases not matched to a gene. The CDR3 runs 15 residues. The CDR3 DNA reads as TGTGCCAGCAGCTTACTAGGGGGCCGATACAATGAGCAGTTCTTC. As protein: CASSLLGGRYNEQFF.

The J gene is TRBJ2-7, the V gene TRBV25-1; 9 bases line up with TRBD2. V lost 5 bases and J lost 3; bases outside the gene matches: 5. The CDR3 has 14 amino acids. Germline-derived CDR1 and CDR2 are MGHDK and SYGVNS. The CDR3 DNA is TGTGCCAGCAGTCGGGTAGCGGGAGACTACGAGCAGTACTTC. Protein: CASSRVAGDYEQYF.

The CDR3 loop is CASSVRTPANTGELFF. CDR3 DNA: TGTGCCAGCAGCGTGAGGACACCCGCGAACACCGGGGAGCTGTTTTTT. V and J are TRBV9 and TRBJ2-2; D may be TRBD1 (5 bases). This CDR3 comprises 16 residues. The germline V and J ends were trimmed by 2 bases and 0 bases, with 11 bases remaining between them. CDR1 is SGDLS, CDR2 YYNGEE, per germline.

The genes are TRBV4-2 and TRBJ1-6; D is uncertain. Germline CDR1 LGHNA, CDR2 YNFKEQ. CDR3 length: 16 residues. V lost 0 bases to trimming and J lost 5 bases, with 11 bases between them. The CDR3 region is CASSQDRSLHNSPLHF. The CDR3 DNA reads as TGTGCCAGCAGCCAAGATAGAAGCTTACATAATTCACCCCTCCACTTT.

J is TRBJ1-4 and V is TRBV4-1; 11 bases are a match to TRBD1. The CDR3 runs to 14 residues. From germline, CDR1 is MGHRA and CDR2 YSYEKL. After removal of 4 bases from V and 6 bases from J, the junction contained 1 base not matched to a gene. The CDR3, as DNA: TGCGCCAGCAGCCCGGGACAGGGGGATGAAAAACTGTTTTTT. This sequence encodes CASSPGQGDEKLFF.

CDR3 nucleotides: TGTGCCAGCAGCGTAGATCCCGGGGACAGGGGGCAAGAGACCCAGTACTTC. It encodes CASSVDPGDRGQETQYF. V and J are TRBV9 and TRBJ2-5; 11 bases match TRBD1. The V gene's germline CDR1 is SGDLS and CDR2 YYNGEE. This CDR3 is built from 17 residues. Unmatched junction bases numbered 6, after V lost 0 bases and J lost 2 bases.

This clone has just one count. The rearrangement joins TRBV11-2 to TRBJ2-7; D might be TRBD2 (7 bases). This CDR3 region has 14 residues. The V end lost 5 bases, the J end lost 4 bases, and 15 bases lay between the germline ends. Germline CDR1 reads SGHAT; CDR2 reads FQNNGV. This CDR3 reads CASSSGERGYEQYF. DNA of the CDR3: TGTGCCAGCAGCAGCGGGGAGAGGGGGTACGAGCAGTACTTC.

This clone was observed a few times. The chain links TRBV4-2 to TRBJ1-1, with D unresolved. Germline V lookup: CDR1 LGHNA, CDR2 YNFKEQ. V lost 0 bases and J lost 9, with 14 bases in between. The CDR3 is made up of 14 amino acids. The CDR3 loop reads CASSQEHRRGKAFF. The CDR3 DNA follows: TGTGCCAGCAGCCAAGAACACAGAAGAGGGAAAGCTTTCTTT.